This T cell receptor beta chain was profiled in a study of blood T cell repertoires in COVID-19. Study information: T cells, B-cell-depleted T cells, or PBMCs supplied cDNA or gDNA.

This CDR3 has 15 amino acids. V was clipped by 7 bases and J by 4 bases, with 19 bases between them. CDR1 is MDHEN and CDR2 is SYDVKM in the germline V gene. Only in-frame clones appear in the TCRdb table, and some are missing; sequencing was by immunoSEQ multiplex PCR. The repertoire holds 200,000 to 300,000 clones, with 83% as singletons. The V and J genes are TRBV28 and TRBJ1-1, with D maybe TRBD1 (5 bases). This TCR was sampled from a human donor in a cohort sampled during active COVID-19. Sequencing used peripheral blood. CDR3 DNA: TGTGCCAGCATCACAACAGCAGGGCCGATCACTGAAGCTTTCTTT. Its protein product is CASITTAGPITEAFF. Complete variable domain (other parts from reference TRBV28 and TRBJ1-1): DVKVTQSSRYLVKRTGEKVFLECVQDMDHENMFWYRQDPGLGLRLIYFSYDVKMKEKGDIPEGYSVSREKKERFSLILESASTNQTSMYLCASITTAGPITEAFFGQGTRLTVV.